Here is one T cell receptor (beta chain) with its context. Its antigen is undetermined. The V end lost 6 bases, the J end lost 5 bases, and 8 bases lay between the germline ends. Germline assignment: CDR1 SQVTM and CDR2 ANQGSEA. The length of the CDR3 is 11 residues. Sequencing templates came from extracted RNA that was reverse transcribed into cDNA. Some clones are missing from TCRdb's copy, which holds only in-frame ones; the method was immunoSEQ multiplex PCR. The table has about 160,000 clones, less than 70% seen once; the top ten hold around 0.91%. Treatment reported: oral pan-JAK inhibitor, 5-10 mg twice daily. The record originates from a study of CD8+ T cells in alopecia areata. The study's findings and limits: Scalp clonality and expanded CD8+ clones among the top 100 showed significant decreases with tofacitinib. Normal skin contains resident alphabeta T cells, and these are also sequenced in scalp samples.

The sequence was collected from a human donor with alopecia areata. The chain couples TRBV29-1 to TRBJ2-1; D is tentatively TRBD1 or TRBD2 (5 bases each). The sequencing here drew on CD4+ T cells sorted from blood, taken at week 4, from a patient treated with tofacitinib. The CDR3 bases are TGCAGCGTAGGGACCCACAATGAGCAGTTCTTC. Encoded protein: CSVGTHNEQFF.